Reported below is one TCR beta chain. Antigen: not known. Clones were sequenced by immunoSEQ multiplex PCR, and TCRdb holds only the in-frame ones, with some missing. The sample shows some 170,000 clones, approximately 94% of them seen only once. This sample was included in a study of T cell responses to AZD1222 COVID-19 vaccine. Study background: Pooled together were second doses at about 4 or about 12 weeks.

Trimming left V 0 bases short and J 0 bases short, with 10 bases between. The CDR3 is 16 amino acids. In germline, CDR1 is SGDLS, CDR2 YYNGEE. The study's findings and limits: The sample set comprised mostly white British donors with more females, and clonal diversity was possibly underestimated. Spike-specific TCR breadth and depth both grew after two AZD1222 doses. Of the AZD1222 recipients, only five or six were seropositive at baseline.

This chain joins TRBV9 and TRBJ2-1; possible D gene TRBD2, 5 bases. This TCR was sampled from an adult in good health. The source was peripheral blood, collected on day 0 of AZD1222 vaccination. The chain's CDR3 is CASSVGADPSYNEQFF. The CDR3 DNA sequence: TGTGCCAGCAGCGTAGGAGCGGACCCCTCCTACAATGAGCAGTTCTTC.